These 25 T cell receptor beta chains were sequenced from one sample in a study of cytomegalovirus exposure and HLA in healthy donors. Primers: 60 Vbeta forward and 13 Jbeta reverse. Using immunoSEQ multiplex PCR, the repertoire was profiled, and TCRdb retains in-frame clones only, with some absent. Here the sample spans 150,000 to 200,000 clones, approximately 85% being singletons. The sample consisted of PBMCs. The receptors here all came from a man aged 18 to 35 in good health and CMV-seropositive.

The V gene is TRBV27, the J gene TRBJ2-1, with 10 bases that match TRBD2. The germline CDR1 and CDR2 sequences are MNHEY and SMNVEV (reference sequence). CDR3 length: 14 amino acids. Unmatched junction bases numbered 4, after V lost 6 bases and J lost 5 bases. This CDR3 is CASRELAGHNEQFF. CDR3 in DNA: TGTGCCAGCAGAGAACTAGCGGGGCACAATGAGCAGTTCTTC.

This chain connects TRBV7-9 to TRBJ2-1, with 11 bases matching TRBD2. V shed 4 bases and J 4 bases; nucleotides not matched to a gene: 9. The germline V gene has CDR1 SEHNR and CDR2 FQNEAQ (reference sequence). This CDR3 has 17 residues. The CDR3 DNA sequence: TGTGCCAGCAGCTCAGCCCCCGGGACTAGCGGATACAATGAGCAGTTCTTC. Translated, it gives CASSSAPGTSGYNEQFF.

This clone was seen once. CDR3 region: CASSLAFMGTGIMNTEAFF. The CDR3 DNA reads as TGTGCCAGCAGCTTAGCTTTTATGGGGACAGGGATCATGAACACTGAAGCTTTCTTT. The V gene is TRBV7-9, the J gene TRBJ1-1, with 9 bases aligning to TRBD1. CDR1 is SEHNR, CDR2 FQNEAQ, per germline (reference sequence). The V and J ends lost 0 bases and 0 bases, in that order; junction bases with no gene match: 11. The CDR3 runs to 19 residues.

The chain couples TRBV18 to TRBJ1-3; D unclear. The V gene's germline CDR1 is KGHSH and CDR2 LQKENI. The V end was cut by 2 bases, the J end by 0 bases, with 8 bases between. The CDR3 totals 15 residues. CDR3 nucleotide sequence: TGTGCCAGCTCACCAATCGAGGGCTCTGGAAACACCATATATTTT. Translation gives CASSPIEGSGNTIYF.

Here the CDR3 reads CASSPGGANLYNEQFF. The CDR3 nucleotides read TGTGCCAGCAGCCCCGGGGGGGCTAATTTATACAATGAGCAGTTCTTC. The J gene is TRBJ2-1, the V gene TRBV11-3; 8 nucleotides align to TRBD2. The CDR3 contains 16 residues. Trimming at V came to 5 bases and at J to 4 bases, leaving 10 bases not matched to a gene. Germline lookup yields CDR1 SGHNT and CDR2 YENEEA.

This rearrangement joins TRBV7-2 to TRBJ1-6; no reliable D call. Per the germline V gene, CDR1 is SGHTA and CDR2 is FQGNSA. CDR3 size: 15 residues. Trimming cost V 3 bases and J 9 bases, with 15 bases left between them. Here the CDR3 reads CASSFRSRGASPLHF. In DNA form, the CDR3 reads TGTGCCAGCAGCTTCCGATCCCGAGGCGCTTCACCCCTCCACTTT.

On this clone itself: A read error may account for a junction end that differs from germline. The gene calls are TRBV4-3 and TRBJ2-6, with D perhaps matching TRBD1 (5 bases). The CDR3 covers 15 residues. Looked up from germline, CDR1 is LGHNA and CDR2 is YSLEER. CDR3 DNA sequence: TGCGCCAGCAGCCAAGATCTGGCTGGGGCCAACGGCCTGACTTTC. It encodes CASSQDLAGANGLTF.

V is TRBV5-1 and J is TRBJ1-1; 8 bases agree with TRBD1. The CDR3 is 15 amino acids. J lost 1 base, V lost 4 bases, and 6 bases had no gene match. Per germline, CDR1 SGHRS and CDR2 YFSETQ. For the CDR3, the DNA is TGCGCCAGCAGCCCACGGACAGGGACGAACACTGAAGCTTTCTTT. Its translation is CASSPRTGTNTEAFF.

This sequence joins TRBV21-1 and TRBJ2-7; the D call of TRBD2 is as the table states it, not checked on the DNA. TRBV21-1 represents a pseudogene. The CDR3 is made up of 14 amino acids. The CDR3 DNA is TGTGCCAGCAGCAAGAGGGAGGAGGACTACGAGCAGTACTTC. Its translation: CASSKREEDYEQYF.

J is TRBJ2-5 and V is TRBV6-7; 9 bases line up with TRBD1. TRBV6-7 is marked as an open reading frame, function uncertain. There are 16 residues in the CDR3. The V gene end was trimmed by 2 bases and the J gene end by 9 bases; junction bases not matched to a gene: 13. CDR3 protein: CASSYAGTGKTMAQYF. DNA of the CDR3: TGTGCCAGCAGTTACGCGGGGACAGGGAAGACGATGGCCCAGTACTTC.

The chain carries TRBV11-2 and TRBJ2-1; D is perhaps TRBD2 (5 bases). Trimming stripped 8 bases from V and 5 bases from J, with 13 bases between. This CDR3 region has 13 residues. Germline values: CDR1 SGHAT, CDR2 FQNNGV. DNA for the CDR3: TGTGCCAGCCGCCTGGCCGGGGACAATGAGCAGTTCTTC. It specifies CASRLAGDNEQFF.

This clone was recorded only once. The chain carries TRBV10-3 and TRBJ1-2, with TRBD1 as a possible D gene (5 bases). The V gene lost 0 bases and the J gene lost 8 bases, with 25 bases spanning the gap. The CDR3 is 18 amino acids. CDR1 and CDR2 (germline): ENHRY, SYGVKD. The CDR3 DNA sequence: TGTGCCATCAGTGAGTCTGGAAGTATCGACAGCCTCCTTTGGGGCTACACCTTC. This codes for CAISESGSIDSLLWGYTF.

V and J are TRBV4-2 and TRBJ1-1; D remains ambiguous. V gave up 1 base and J gave up 4 bases, with 13 bases separating them. The CDR3 has 15 residues. CDR1 is LGHNA, CDR2 YNFKEQ, per germline. In DNA, the CDR3 is TGTGCCAGCAGCCAAGGCGAGGTTAAAGCCACTGAAGCTTTCTTT. Residues: CASSQGEVKATEAFF.

The gene calls are TRBV4-2 and TRBJ2-7; 13 nucleotides align to TRBD2. The CDR3 consists of 14 residues. Germline V gene lookup returns CDR1 LGHNA and CDR2 YNFKEQ. Germline trimming cut 0 bases from V and 8 bases from J; bases unmatched to any gene: 1. DNA of the CDR3: TGTGCCAGCAGCCAAGAGACTAGCGGGGGGCAGCAGTACTTC. Its translation: CASSQETSGGQQYF.

The CDR3 sequence is CASSSQGGNSPLHF. CDR3 nucleotide sequence: TGTGCCAGCAGCTCACAGGGAGGGAATTCACCCCTCCACTTT. This sequence joins TRBV5-4 and TRBJ1-6, with D possibly being TRBD1 (6 bases). Germline V gene data show CDR1 as SGHNT and CDR2 as YYREEE (reference sequence). Trimming stripped 3 bases from V and 7 bases from J, with 11 bases between. This CDR3 is built from 14 residues.

The chain couples TRBV4-3 to TRBJ1-3; 7 nucleotides align to TRBD1. CDR1 LGHNA and CDR2 YSLEER come from the germline V gene. V was clipped by 0 bases and J by 9 bases; unmatched bases: 8. The CDR3 contains 15 residues. This CDR3 is CASSQEIGGPSTIYF. Here the CDR3 DNA reads TGCGCCAGCAGCCAAGAAATAGGGGGCCCCTCCACCATATATTTT.

The J gene is TRBJ2-3, the V gene TRBV6-4, with 11 bases fitting TRBD2. The V and J ends lost 6 bases and 4 bases, in that order; junction bases with no gene match: 6. Germline assignment: CDR1 MRHNA and CDR2 SNTAGT. The CDR3 runs 15 residues. The CDR3 spells CASSLTSGGADTQYF. CDR3 bases: TGTGCCAGCAGCCTTACTAGCGGGGGTGCAGATACGCAGTATTTT.

The CDR3 DNA follows: TGTGCCAGCAGCTTGGCCGGGACAGACAGGGCGTCTGGAAACACCATATATTTT. Its protein product is CASSLAGTDRASGNTIYF. This chain connects TRBV5-6 to TRBJ1-3; TRBD1 agrees at 7 bases. This CDR3 spans 18 amino acids. V gave up 0 bases and J gave up 1 base; unmatched junction bases: 10. The germline V gene has CDR1 SGHDT and CDR2 YYEEEE. The whole variable domain, remainder taken from reference TRBV5-6 and TRBJ1-3, is DAGVTQSPTHLIKTRGQQVTLRCSPKSGHDTVSWYQQALGQGPQFIFQYYEEEERQRGNFPDRFSGHQFPNYSSELNVNALLLGDSALYLCASSLAGTDRASGNTIYFGEGSWLTVV.

This chain joins TRBV7-9 and TRBJ2-2, with TRBD2 matching over 9 bases. Germline loops: CDR1 SEHNR, CDR2 FQNEAQ (reference sequence). The CDR3 spans 19 residues. With 4 bases clipped from V and 0 bases from J, the junction kept 12 bases outside the gene matches. This CDR3 is CASSSFDERGATNTGELFF. The CDR3 nucleotides are TGTGCCAGCAGCTCCTTCGACGAGCGGGGGGCCACGAACACCGGGGAGCTGTTTTTT.

This clone was recorded once. The chain recombines TRBV30 with TRBJ1-1; maybe TRBD1 (5 bases). CDR3 length equals 15 residues. V dropped 3 bases and J dropped 0 bases, with 14 bases sitting between them. Looked up from germline, CDR1 is GTSNPN and CDR2 is SVGIG (reference sequence). The CDR3 loop is CAWSTGTYMNTEAFF. CDR3 DNA: TGTGCCTGGAGCACCGGGACTTATATGAACACTGAAGCTTTCTTT.

The V gene is TRBV6-5, the J gene TRBJ2-1; 8 bases fit TRBD2. Germline CDR1 is MNHEY and CDR2 is SVGAGI. The trim removed 0 bases at V and 13 bases at J, leaving 5 bases unmatched. The CDR3 length is 13 residues. The CDR3 DNA sequence: TGTGCCAGCAGTTACTCGCTAGCGGGCCCCCAGTTCTTC. Its translation: CASSYSLAGPQFF.

This clone was recorded once. The V and J genes are TRBV12-5 and TRBJ2-3; 9 bases line up with TRBD2. V dropped 0 bases and J dropped 1; count of bases not matched to a gene: 5. Per germline, CDR1 LGHNT and CDR2 FRNRAP. This CDR3 is 17 amino acids long. CDR3 sequence: CASGLVGLADRTDTQYF. CDR3 DNA sequence: TGTGCTAGTGGTTTGGTGGGACTAGCAGACCGCACAGATACGCAGTATTTT.

The chain uses TRBV30 and TRBJ1-2; 8 positions agree with TRBD1. J was trimmed by 6 bases and V by 2 bases; bases with no gene match: 5. The germline V gene encodes CDR1 GTSNPN and CDR2 SVGIG (reference sequence). The CDR3 is 13 residues long. The CDR3 sequence is CAWSPDRVHGYTF. The CDR3, as DNA: TGTGCCTGGAGTCCGGACAGGGTTCATGGCTACACCTTC.

In its sample, this clone was seen once. The chain recombines TRBV27 with TRBJ1-2, with 8 bases identical to TRBD1. V gave up 5 bases and J gave up 8 bases; unmatched junction bases: 10. The germline V gene encodes CDR1 MNHEY and CDR2 SMNVEV (reference sequence). This CDR3 spans 14 amino acids. The CDR3 is CASSTGTGWGGYTF. CDR3 sequence (DNA): TGTGCCAGCAGTACCGGGACAGGTTGGGGGGGCTACACCTTC.

The chain recombines TRBV27 with TRBJ2-5, with 9 positions matching TRBD1. The J call may be faulty, since TRBJ2-7 better matches the DNA end. The CDR3 covers 14 residues. The germline gives CDR1 MNHEY, CDR2 SMNVEV (reference sequence). The chain's CDR3 is CASSLGTGSYEQYF. The CDR3 DNA follows: TGTGCCAGCAGTTTGGGGACAGGGAGCTACGAGCAGTACTTC.